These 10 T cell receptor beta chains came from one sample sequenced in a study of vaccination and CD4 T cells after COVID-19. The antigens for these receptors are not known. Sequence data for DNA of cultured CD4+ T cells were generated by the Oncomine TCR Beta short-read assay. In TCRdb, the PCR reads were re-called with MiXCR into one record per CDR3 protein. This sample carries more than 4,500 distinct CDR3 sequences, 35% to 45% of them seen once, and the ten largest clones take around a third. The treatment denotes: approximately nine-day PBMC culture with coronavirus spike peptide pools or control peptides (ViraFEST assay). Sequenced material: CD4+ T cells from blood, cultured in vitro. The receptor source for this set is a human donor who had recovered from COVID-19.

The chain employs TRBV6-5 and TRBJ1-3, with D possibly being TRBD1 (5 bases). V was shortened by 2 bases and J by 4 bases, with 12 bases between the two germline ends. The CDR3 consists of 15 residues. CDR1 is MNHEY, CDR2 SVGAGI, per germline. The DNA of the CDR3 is TGTGCCAGCAGTTACGGCGGGGCGGGCGGAAACACCATATATTTT. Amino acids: CASSYGGAGGNTIYF.

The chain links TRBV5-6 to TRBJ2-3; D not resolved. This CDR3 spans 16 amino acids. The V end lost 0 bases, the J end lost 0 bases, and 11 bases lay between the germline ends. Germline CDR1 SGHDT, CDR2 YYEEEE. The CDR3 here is CASSLVSARSTDTQYF. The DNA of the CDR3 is TGTGCCAGCAGCTTGGTTTCCGCTCGTAGCACAGATACGCAGTATTTT.

CDR3 sequence reads: CASSSPGGHNEQFF. The CDR3 nucleotides read TGTGCCAGCAGCTCGCCTGGGGGCCACAATGAGCAGTTCTTC. The J gene is TRBJ2-1, the V gene TRBV7-9; D may be TRBD1 (6 bases). V gave up 4 bases and J gave up 5 bases, with 12 bases separating them. This CDR3 spans 14 amino acids. Germline CDR1 and CDR2: SEHNR and FQNEAQ (reference sequence).

This CDR3 is CASSLRQGMEGYTF. CDR3 DNA: TGTGCCAGCAGCTTACGGCAGGGGATGGAAGGCTACACCTTC. The chain links TRBV7-9 to TRBJ1-2; maybe TRBD1 (6 bases). The CDR3 spans 14 residues. Looked up from germline, CDR1 is SEHNR and CDR2 is FQNEAQ (reference sequence). The V end lost 2 bases, the J end lost 8 bases, and 15 bases lay between the germline ends.

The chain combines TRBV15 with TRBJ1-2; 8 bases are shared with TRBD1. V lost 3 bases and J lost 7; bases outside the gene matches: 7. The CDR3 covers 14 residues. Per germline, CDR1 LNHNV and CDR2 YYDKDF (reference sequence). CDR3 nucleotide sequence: TGTGCCACCAGCAGGAGCCGGACAGGGTTTGGCTACACCTTC. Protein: CATSRSRTGFGYTF.

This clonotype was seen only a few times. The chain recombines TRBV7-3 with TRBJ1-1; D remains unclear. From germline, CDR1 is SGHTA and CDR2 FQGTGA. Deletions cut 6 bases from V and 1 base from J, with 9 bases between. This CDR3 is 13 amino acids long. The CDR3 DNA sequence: TGTGCCAGCAGTGTTGGCCAGAACACTGAAGCTTTCTTT. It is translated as CASSVGQNTEAFF.

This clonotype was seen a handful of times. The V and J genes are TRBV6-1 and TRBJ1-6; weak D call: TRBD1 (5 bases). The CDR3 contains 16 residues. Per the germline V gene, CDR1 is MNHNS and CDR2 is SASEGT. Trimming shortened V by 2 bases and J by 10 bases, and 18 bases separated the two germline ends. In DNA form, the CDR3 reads TGTGCCAGCAGTGAACAGCCGGGGCTGTCCTCATCACCCCTCCACTTT. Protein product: CASSEQPGLSSSPLHF.

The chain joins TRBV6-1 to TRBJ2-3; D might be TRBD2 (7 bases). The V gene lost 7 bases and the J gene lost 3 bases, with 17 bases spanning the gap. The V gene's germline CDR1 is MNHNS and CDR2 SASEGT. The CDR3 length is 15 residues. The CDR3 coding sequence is TGTGCCAGCACCCCTGGGGGGGCCTTTACAGATACGCAGTATTTT. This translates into CASTPGGAFTDTQYF.

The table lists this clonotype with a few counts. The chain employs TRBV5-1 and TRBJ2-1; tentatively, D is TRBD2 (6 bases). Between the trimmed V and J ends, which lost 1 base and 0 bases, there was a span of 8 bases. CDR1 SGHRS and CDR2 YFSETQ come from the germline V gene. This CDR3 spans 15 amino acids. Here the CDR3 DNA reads TGCGCCAGCAGCTTGCTCGGGGGCTCCTACAATGAGCAGTTCTTC. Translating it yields CASSLLGGSYNEQFF.

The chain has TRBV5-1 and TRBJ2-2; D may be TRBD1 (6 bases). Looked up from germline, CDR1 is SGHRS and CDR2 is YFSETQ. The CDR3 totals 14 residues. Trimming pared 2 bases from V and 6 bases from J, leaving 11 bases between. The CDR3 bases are TGCGCCAGCAGCTTAACAGGGACCCCCGGGGAGCTGTTTTTT. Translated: CASSLTGTPGELFF.